This note documents a single T cell receptor (beta chain) sequence. This record comes from a study of blood T cell repertoires in COVID-19. Study overall: Spain, Italy and the United States supplied samples that represented acute and convalescent COVID-19. In each case, the material was cDNA or gDNA derived from T cells, B-cell-depleted T cells, or PBMCs.

As processed by the authors: Nucleated cell number was recorded as an estimate derived from reference gene primer amplification. Data came from immunoSEQ multiplex PCR; TCRdb stores just in-frame clones and leaves some out. The V and J calls and the clone size are those of that table, but D and trimming were determined from the DNA. The data show roughly 98,000 clones, with 85% to 95% seen just once and approximately 6% held by the top ten. Looked up from germline, CDR1 is SGHTA and CDR2 is FQGTGA. CDR3 length equals 17 residues. With 1 base clipped from V and 2 bases from J, the junction kept 7 bases outside the gene matches.

The gene calls are TRBV7-3 and TRBJ2-2; TRBD2 matches 7 bases. Sequences were obtained from peripheral blood. This receptor was identified in a woman aged 60-70 years with active COVID-19. DNA of the CDR3: TGTGCCAGCAGCTTAATCGGAACGGGAGGTAACACCGGGGAGCTGTTTTTT. Encoded protein: CASSLIGTGGNTGELFF.